This entry lists 14 T cell receptor beta chains sequenced from one sample in a study of Graves' ophthalmopathy and Graves' hyperthyroidism. The authors amplified TCR beta CDR3 regions from RNA transcripts. First-round RT-PCR used HTBI primers; second-round multiplex PCR followed. A single record per CDR3 protein comes from TCRdb applying MiXCR to the multiplex PCR reads. The sample has about 550,000 distinct CDR3 sequences, roughly 40% seen once. Sample: peripheral blood or thyroid tissue (not recorded which). These receptors originate from an adult man with Graves' hyperthyroidism.

To note about this clonotype: One base away lies a much larger clone, so this may be a sequencing read error. The chain carries TRBV7-9 and TRBJ1-4; TRBD1 is a possible D gene (5 bases). V shed 3 bases and J shed 8 bases, with 13 bases lying between them. CDR3 length: 14 amino acids. Per the germline V gene, CDR1 is SEHNR and CDR2 is FQNEAQ (reference sequence). CDR3 coding DNA: TGTGCCAGCAGCTTTGAGGGGATGAGGGAAAAACTGTTTTTT. This sequence encodes CASSFEGMREKLFF. Full variable domain (outside the CDR3, taken from reference TRBV7-9 and TRBJ1-4): DTGVSQNPRHKITKRGQNVTFRCDPISEHNRLYWYRQTLGQGPEFLTYFQNEAQLEKSRLLSDRFSAERPKGSFSTLEIQRTEQGDSAMYLCASSFEGMREKLFFGSGTQLSVL.

Of note for this clonotype: One end of the junction fails to match germline, which may point to a read error. The chain uses TRBV19 and TRBJ2-5; tentatively, D is TRBD1 (5 bases). The germline V gene has CDR1 LNHDA and CDR2 SQIVND (reference sequence). This CDR3 comprises 10 residues. Written as DNA, the CDR3 is TGTGCCAGTAGTATGGACACCCCTGTCTTC. Encoded protein: CASSMDTPVF.

At least ten counts were recorded for this clonotype. The chain couples TRBV13 to TRBJ1-6, with D unclear. CDR1 is PRHDT, CDR2 FYEKMQ, per germline (reference sequence). Trimming shortened V by 3 bases and J by 7 bases, and 7 bases separated the two germline ends. This CDR3 is 13 amino acids long. Written as DNA, the CDR3 is TGTGCCAGCAGCTTCGGACCGAATTCACCCCTCCACTTT. Its protein is CASSFGPNSPLHF.

This clonotype has a handful of counts. The V call is TRBV27, the J call TRBJ1-4, with 8 positions matching TRBD1. CDR1 is MNHEY, CDR2 SMNVEV, per germline (reference sequence). The junction had 7 bases not matched to a gene; V was cut back by 6 bases and J by 7 bases. This CDR3 is 14 amino acids long. The CDR3 coding sequence is TGTGCCAGCAGCCCCAGGGGGCGCGGTGAAAAACTGTTTTTT. Its protein is CASSPRGRGEKLFF.

The V and J genes are TRBV29-1 and TRBJ1-1; a weak D match, TRBD1 (5 bases). Germline-derived CDR1 and CDR2 are SQVTM and ANQGSEA. Trimming shortened V by 6 bases and J by 1 base, and 9 bases separated the two germline ends. The CDR3 is 12 residues long. CDR3 residues: CSVGRKNTEAFF. For the CDR3, the DNA is TGCAGCGTGGGACGGAAGAACACTGAAGCTTTCTTT.

This chain joins TRBV7-9 and TRBJ1-1; 9 bases map to TRBD1. The V gene's germline CDR1 is SEHNR and CDR2 FQNEAQ (reference sequence). V was clipped by 5 bases and J by 10 bases; unmatched bases: 8. The CDR3 loop spans 13 amino acids. The CDR3 coding sequence is TGTGCCAGCAGCCTCGGGACAGGGACGGTAGCTTTCTTT. It specifies CASSLGTGTVAFF.

The V and J genes are TRBV4-2 and TRBJ2-7, with D maybe TRBD1 (6 bases). This CDR3 region has 15 residues. The V and J ends lost 4 bases and 0 bases respectively, with 13 bases between them. Germline V lookup: CDR1 LGHNA, CDR2 YNFKEQ. CDR3 DNA sequence: TGTGCCAGCAGCCCCGGGACACTGCGCTCCTACGAGCAGTACTTC. It is translated as CASSPGTLRSYEQYF.

The chain uses TRBV9 and TRBJ1-2; TRBD1 aligns across 11 bases. Per the germline V gene, CDR1 is SGDLS and CDR2 is YYNGEE. CDR3 length: 17 residues. V lost 4 bases, J lost 2 bases, and 10 bases stayed unmatched. In nucleotides, the CDR3 is TGTGCCAGCAGCACTCCTGGACAGGGGGCGCCCAACTATGGCTACACCTTC. Amino acids: CASSTPGQGAPNYGYTF.

The chain joins TRBV12-3 or TRBV12-4 to TRBJ2-5, with TRBD1 matching over 9 bases. Losses at the gene ends were 6 bases for V and 4 bases for J; bases not matched to a gene: 6. This CDR3 comprises 14 residues. DNA of the CDR3: TGTGCCAGCAGCTGTCCGGACAGGGGAGAGACCCAGTACTTC. Its protein product is CASSCPDRGETQYF.

This clonotype turned up a few times. V gene TRBV7-9 combines with J gene TRBJ2-3; unclear D gene. Germline V lookup: CDR1 SEHNR, CDR2 FQNEAQ (reference sequence). There are 13 residues in the CDR3. With 5 bases removed from V and 8 bases from J, the gap between germline ends came to 14 bases. CDR3 bases: TGTGCCAGCAGCCCCTTACAGCGAGTTACGCAGTATTTT. Residues: CASSPLQRVTQYF. The entire variable domain, with the rest obtained from reference TRBV7-9 and TRBJ2-3, is as follows: DTGVSQNPRHKITKRGQNVTFRCDPISEHNRLYWYRQTLGQGPEFLTYFQNEAQLEKSRLLSDRFSAERPKGSFSTLEIQRTEQGDSAMYLCASSPLQRVTQYFGPGTRLTVL.

This chain links TRBV29-1 with TRBJ1-1; TRBD1 aligns across 7 bases. CDR3 length: 15 residues. Unmatched junction bases numbered 16, after V lost 5 bases and J lost 7 bases. Germline CDR1 and CDR2: SQVTM and ANQGSEA. CDR3 residues: CSVWAIRGGQIEAFF. CDR3 sequence (DNA): TGCAGCGTTTGGGCCATCAGGGGGGGACAGATTGAAGCTTTCTTT.

This clonotype was recorded at least ten times. This chain's CDR3 is CASSPQSRTAYEQYF. The CDR3 DNA reads as TGTGCCAGCAGCCCGCAGTCCCGGACAGCCTACGAGCAGTACTTC. The chain is built from TRBV9 and TRBJ2-7; D may be TRBD1 (6 bases). Trimming removed 4 bases from V and 2 bases from J, with 16 bases in between. Germline-derived CDR1 and CDR2 are SGDLS and YYNGEE. The CDR3 totals 15 residues.

Of note for this clonotype: The junction departs from germline at one end; a sequencing error may be responsible. The chain is built from TRBV10-3 and TRBJ1-2; 11 positions agree with TRBD1. Germline CDR1 and CDR2: ENHRY and SYGVKD. The length of the CDR3 is 16 residues. The CDR3 DNA reads TGTGCCAGCAGTGTCGGACAGGGGGCTGGGGGCTATGGCTACACCTTC. Protein: CASSVGQGAGGYGYTF.

This clonotype was observed many times. This rearrangement joins TRBV28 to TRBJ1-6; a possible D gene is TRBD1 (5 bases). Per the germline V gene, CDR1 is MDHEN and CDR2 is SYDVKM. The V end lost 1 base, the J end lost 0 bases, and 10 bases lay between the germline ends. CDR3 length: 17 residues. The CDR3 nucleotides read TGTGCCAGCAGTTTATCGATCGGGACCTCCTATAATTCACCCCTCCACTTT. It specifies CASSLSIGTSYNSPLHF. The whole variable domain, filled in from reference TRBV28 and TRBJ1-6, reads DVKVTQSSRYLVKRTGEKVFLECVQDMDHENMFWYRQDPGLGLRLIYFSYDVKMKEKGDIPEGYSVSREKKERFSLILESASTNQTSMYLCASSLSIGTSYNSPLHFGNGTRLTVT.